The present entry profiles one TCR beta chain with its context. What it recognizes is unknown. Method: immunoSEQ multiplex PCR; TCRdb's copy keeps in-frame clones and lacks some. The sample holds 130,000 or so clones, roughly nine tenths seen once. This specimen belongs to a study of T cells in localized non-small cell lung cancer. General study findings and limits: Those with higher blood T cell density had longer overall survival.

Germline CDR1 reads SQVTM; CDR2 reads ANQGSEA. Trimming took 7 bases from V and 4 from J; bases not matched to a gene: 6. This CDR3 contains 12 residues. The sequence came from an older female donor with stage I lung adenocarcinoma. The rearrangement links TRBV29-1 to TRBJ2-7; 8 nucleotides match TRBD1. The sample in question was peripheral blood, obtained before any cancer treatment. The CDR3 nucleotides are TGCAGCGGAGGACAGGGCAGTTACGAGCAGTACTTC. Protein product: CSGGQGSYEQYF.